The following is a T cell receptor beta chain sequence with its context. What it binds is unknown. Every patient was untreated before thyroid surgery. The data are from a study of metastatic and nonmetastatic thyroid tumors. Study as a whole: Repertoires were compared across blood and tumor or nodule tissue from malignant and benign thyroid patients.

Methods used by the authors: For papillary thyroid cancer, a distant-metastasis classifier was constructed from CDR3 differences observed across clinicopathological groups. TCRdb used MiXCR to call clones anew from the PCR reads. What appears here as the V and J calls and clone size reflects TCRdb's work, not the paper's. The sample comprises 50,000 to 60,000 clones, more than 15% of which are singletons, and about 3% rests with the top ten. General study results and limits: In both blood and tumor samples, TCR beta diversity was reported significantly higher for malignant than benign nodules.

The clonotype comes from a female donor with papillary thyroid cancer or a benign thyroid nodule (not recorded which). Some clones in this sample may be carry-over from other donors' samples. The sequenced sample was blood.

In DNA, the CDR3 is TGTGCCAGCACGCACACGGCCGCCAATGAGCAGTTCTTC. Protein product: CASTHTAANEQFF. V and J are TRBV11-1 and TRBJ2-1; D gene ambiguous. With 7 bases removed from V and 6 bases from J, the gap between germline ends came to 13 bases. The germline V gene has CDR1 SGHAT and CDR2 FQDESV (reference sequence). CDR3 length equals 13 residues.